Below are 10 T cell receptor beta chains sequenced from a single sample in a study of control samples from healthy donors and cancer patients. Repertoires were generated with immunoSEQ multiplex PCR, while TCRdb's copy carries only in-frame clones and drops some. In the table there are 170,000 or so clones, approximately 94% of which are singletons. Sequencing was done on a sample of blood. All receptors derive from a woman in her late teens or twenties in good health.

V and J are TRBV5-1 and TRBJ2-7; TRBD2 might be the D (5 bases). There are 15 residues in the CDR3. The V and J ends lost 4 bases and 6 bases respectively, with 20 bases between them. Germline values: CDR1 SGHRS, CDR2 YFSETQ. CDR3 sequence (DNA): TGCGCCAGCAGCCCTGCCAAGCGGTTAAGTGGCGAGCAGTACTTC. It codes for CASSPAKRLSGEQYF.

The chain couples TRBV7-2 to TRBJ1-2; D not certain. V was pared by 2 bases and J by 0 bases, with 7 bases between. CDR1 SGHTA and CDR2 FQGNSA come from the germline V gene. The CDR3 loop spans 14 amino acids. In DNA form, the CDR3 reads TGTGCCAGCAGCTTAATTGCAGCTAACTATGGCTACACCTTC. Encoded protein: CASSLIAANYGYTF. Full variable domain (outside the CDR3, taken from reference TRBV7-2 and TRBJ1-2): GAGVSQSPSNKVTEKGKDVELRCDPISGHTALYWYRQSLGQGLEFLIYFQGNSAPDKSGLPSDRFSAERTGGSVSTLTIQRTQQEDSAVYLCASSLIAANYGYTFGSGTRLTVV.

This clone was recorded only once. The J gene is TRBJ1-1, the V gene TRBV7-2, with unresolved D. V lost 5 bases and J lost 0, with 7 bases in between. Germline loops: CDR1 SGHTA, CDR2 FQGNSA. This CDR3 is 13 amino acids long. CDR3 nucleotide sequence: TGTGCCAGCAGCCCAGACATGAACACTGAAGCTTTCTTT. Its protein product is CASSPDMNTEAFF.

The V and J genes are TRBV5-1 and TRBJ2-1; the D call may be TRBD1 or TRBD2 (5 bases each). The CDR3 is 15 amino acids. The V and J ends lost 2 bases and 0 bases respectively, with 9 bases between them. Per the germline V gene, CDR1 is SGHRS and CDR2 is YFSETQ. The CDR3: CASSFGDHSYNEQFF. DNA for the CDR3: TGCGCCAGCAGCTTCGGGGACCACTCCTACAATGAGCAGTTCTTC.

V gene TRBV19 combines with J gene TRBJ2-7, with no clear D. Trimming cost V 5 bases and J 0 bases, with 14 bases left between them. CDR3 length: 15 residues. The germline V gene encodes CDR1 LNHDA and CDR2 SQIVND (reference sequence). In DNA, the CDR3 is TGTGCCAGTAGTCCTCGGGCAGGCAACTCCTACGAGCAGTACTTC. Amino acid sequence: CASSPRAGNSYEQYF.

The CDR3 bases are TGTGCCAGCCACAGGTCACCAGCCAAAAACATTCAGTACTTC. It translates to CASHRSPAKNIQYF. The J gene is TRBJ2-4, the V gene TRBV28; possible D gene TRBD1, 5 bases. The germline CDR1 and CDR2 sequences are MDHEN and SYDVKM. V lost 8 bases and J lost 0, with 11 bases in between. This CDR3 spans 14 amino acids.

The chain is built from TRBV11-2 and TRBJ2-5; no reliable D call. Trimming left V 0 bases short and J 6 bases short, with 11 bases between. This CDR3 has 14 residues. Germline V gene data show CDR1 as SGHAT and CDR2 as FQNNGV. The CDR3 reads CASSLEEVSQTQYF. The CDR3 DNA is TGTGCCAGCAGCTTAGAGGAAGTATCACAGACCCAGTACTTC.

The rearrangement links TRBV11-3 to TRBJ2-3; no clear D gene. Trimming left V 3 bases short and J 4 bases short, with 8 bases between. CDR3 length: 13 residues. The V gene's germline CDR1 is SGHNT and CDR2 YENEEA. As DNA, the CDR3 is TGTGCCAGCAGCTTCCCGACCTCAGATACGCAGTATTTT. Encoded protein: CASSFPTSDTQYF.

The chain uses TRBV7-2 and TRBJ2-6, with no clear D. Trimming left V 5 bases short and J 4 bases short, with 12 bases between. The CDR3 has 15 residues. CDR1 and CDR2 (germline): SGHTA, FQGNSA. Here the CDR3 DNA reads TGTGCCAGCAGCCAGCATGAGGCGGGGGCCAACGTCCTGACTTTC. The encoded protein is CASSQHEAGANVLTF.

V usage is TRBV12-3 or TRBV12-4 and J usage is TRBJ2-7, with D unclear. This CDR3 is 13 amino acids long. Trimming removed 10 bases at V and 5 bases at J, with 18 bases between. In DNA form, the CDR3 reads TGTGCCACCTGCCGATCAGGATCCGACGAGCAGTACTTC. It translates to CATCRSGSDEQYF.